This TCR beta chain was profiled in a study of early T cells in non-severe SARS-CoV-2 infection. Across the whole study: Chains were not paired, and sequencing was done on bulk RNA from unsorted whole blood.

The study, taken as a whole, reports: VDJdb matches were skewed toward anti-spike CD8 T cell responses.

Attachment of unique molecular identifiers to individual cDNA molecules was performed. One entry per CDR3 protein results from TCRdb running MiXCR on the 5' RACE reads. The sample carries roughly 52,000 distinct CDR3 sequences, approximately 8% recorded once. This clonotype has a handful of counts. Antigen specificity is unknown. This clonotype originated in an adult who was a healthcare worker with PCR-confirmed SARS-CoV-2 infection or an uninfected control (not recorded which). The specimen was whole blood.

CDR3 coding DNA: TGTGCCAGCAGCTTCGGTCGGAACAATGAGCAGTTCTTC. Its protein product is CASSFGRNNEQFF. The chain joins TRBV7-3 to TRBJ2-1; no definite D call. This CDR3 region has 13 residues. Germline V gene lookup returns CDR1 SGHTA and CDR2 FQGTGA. With 3 bases removed from V and 5 bases from J, the gap between germline ends came to 8 bases.